This T cell receptor (beta chain) came from a study of blood T cell repertoires in COVID-19. Background on the study: The samples span acute and convalescent COVID-19 from the United States, Italy and Spain.

There are a few counts of this clone. Under the authors' procedure: Reference gene primer amplification yielded estimated nucleated cell counts. The protocol was immunoSEQ multiplex PCR, while the TCRdb copy is restricted to in-frame clones and leaves out a portion. The V and J calls and clone size come from that table; D and trimming were worked out from the DNA. The sample yields under 200,000 clones, roughly 85% seen once. V was pared by 3 bases and J by 3 bases, with 9 bases between. The CDR3 loop spans 14 amino acids. Germline CDR1 and CDR2: LNHDA and SQIVND (reference sequence). Specimen: peripheral blood. The clonotype originates from a woman between 45 and 65 years old with COVID-19, enrolled during active disease. The chain employs TRBV19 and TRBJ1-3; the D is unclear. This chain's CDR3 is CASSIGSNGNTIYF. The CDR3 coding sequence is TGTGCCAGTAGTATCGGGTCGAATGGAAACACCATATATTTT.